This entry is about one TCR beta chain. Its antigen target is currently unknown. No much larger clone exists at a distance of one base, and base qualities are not known. These data are taken from a study of T cells after yellow fever vaccination (dated by TCRdb to the late 2010s). A note on the overall study: The SMART-Seq v4 Ultra Low Input RNA kit was used to prepare libraries from fractions with low cell numbers. To follow T-cell clones before and after primary and booster YFV17D yellow fever vaccination, bulk TCR alpha and beta repertoires were sequenced over time. The cohort comprised two healthy male donors, one aged 18 to 29 and one aged 30 to 39 years. Blood samples were taken at several timepoints before and after primary and secondary immunization, and bulk PBMC replicates and cell subsets were isolated. Overall study results and their limits: Because only two donors were included in the study, the extent to which the findings can be generalized is limited. Because abundant contaminating clonotypes from the bulk population could be contained in FACS-sorted repertoires, computational filtering was required. A small fraction of clonotypes showed up in both the CD4 and CD8 compartments, probably as a result of convergent recombination. Most clones expanded after primary vaccination were re-detected after the booster (approximately 96% of CD4 and approximately 85% of CD8), suggesting broad memory maintenance. The secondary T-cell response was found to be weaker but faster than the primary response, with a peak reached on day 5 rather than on day 15.

The treatment or condition label corresponds to: live attenuated yellow fever vaccine strain. PBMCs were isolated from peripheral blood using a standard Ficoll-Paque protocol. Dynabeads CD4 and CD8 positive selection kits were used to isolate the CD4 and CD8 T-cell fractions. RNA was extracted with TriZol from bulk PBMCs, CD4 and CD8 fractions, and dextramer-positive and dextramer-negative fractions. The instrument was an Illumina NovaSeq 6000. TCR cDNA was synthesized by 5'RACE template switching, which introduced a universal primer site and unique molecular identifiers. Priming for cDNA synthesis came from both the TCR alpha and TCR beta constant segments. Libraries were amplified in two PCR steps, with sample barcodes and sequencing adapters added in the second step. Sequencing of the libraries was done on either Illumina HiSeq 2500 (2x100 bp) or NovaSeq (2x150 bp). The paper's data handling went like this. Demultiplexing of reads and collapsing into UMI consensus sequences were performed with MIGEC, and V(D)J alignment was carried out with MiXCR. Vaccine-responding clonotypes were identified with edgeR using replicate PBMC samples, with FDR below 0.01 and a log2 fold change above 5 up to day 15 being required. Each bulk clonotype received a CD4 or CD8 identity based on whether the sequenced CD4 or CD8 repertoire contained that clonotype at higher abundance. The raw public reads went through TCRdb reprocessing: fastp at Q25, MiXCR clone calling, in-frame beta chains kept. Rows with one shared CDR3 protein collapse into an entry with the most common genes and DNA. For this entry, the V and J calls and clone size follow TCRdb and not the study's own pipeline. The sample records some 340,000 distinct CDR3 sequences, about 10% of which are singletons. Of the sample, about 3.3% falls within the top ten clones.

Source: CD4+ T cells sorted from PBMCs, taken 45 days after the yellow fever booster vaccination. The source is a man in his late teens or twenties who received the YFV17D yellow fever vaccine.

For the CDR3, the sequence is CASSSRTSEAKNIQYF. At the DNA level, the sequence is TGTGCCAGCAGCTCCCGGACTTCTGAGGCCAAAAACATTCAGTACTTC. The rearrangement combines TRBV11-2 with TRBJ2-4; TRBD2 might be the D gene, on 5 matching bases. The germline V gene supplies CDR1 SGHAT and CDR2 FQNNGV. Counted from cysteine to phenylalanine, this CDR3 has 16 amino acids. Just the 48-base CDR3 DNA is kept, in frame starting at base 1. The V end loses 4 bases and the J end loses 1 base, and a stretch of 14 bases separates them. With the portions outside the CDR3 filled from the reference TRBV11-2 and TRBJ2-4 genes, the complete variable region becomes EAGVAQSPRYKIIEKRQSVAFWCNPISGHATLYWYQQILGQGPKLLIQFQNNGVVDDSQLPKDRFSAERLKGVDSTLKIQPAKLEDSAVYLCASSSRTSEAKNIQYFGAGTRLSVL.